A single sample gave rise to the 5 T cell receptor beta chains below, sequenced in a study of blood T cell repertoires in COVID-19. The table came from immunoSEQ multiplex PCR; TCRdb's copy has only in-frame clones and leaves some out. The table has over 100,000 clones, 84% seen once. Material for sequencing was PBMCs or T cells enriched from blood (not recorded which). The receptors derive from a woman aged 30 to 39 who had recovered from COVID-19.

V is TRBV5-1 and J is TRBJ2-7; 8 bases agree with TRBD1. The germline CDR1 and CDR2 sequences are SGHRS and YFSETQ. Trimming cost V 0 bases and J 3 bases; bases outside gene matches: 2. The CDR3 totals 14 residues. The CDR3 loop is CASSLGQGLYEQYF. CDR3 DNA: TGCGCCAGCAGCTTGGGACAGGGGCTCTACGAGCAGTACTTC.

The V call is TRBV7-2, the J call TRBJ2-7; D is unresolved. With 4 bases removed from V and 2 bases from J, the gap between germline ends came to 18 bases. In germline, CDR1 is SGHTA, CDR2 FQGNSA. The CDR3 totals 16 residues. CDR3 nucleotides: TGTGCCAGCAGCTCCTTTCCCCAGAAGGAGCCCTACGAGCAGTACTTC. Translation gives CASSSFPQKEPYEQYF.

V gene TRBV9 combines with J gene TRBJ2-7; 8 bases map to TRBD2. This CDR3 contains 14 residues. Germline V gene lookup returns CDR1 SGDLS and CDR2 YYNGEE. Trimming at V came to 3 bases and at J to 7 bases, leaving 9 bases not matched to a gene. Written as DNA, the CDR3 is TGTGCCAGCAGCGCGGGACTAGGGCGTAGGGAGCAGTACTTC. Translated, it gives CASSAGLGRREQYF.

This rearrangement joins TRBV29-1 to TRBJ1-2; TRBD1 matches at 9 bases. Germline lookup yields CDR1 SQVTM and CDR2 ANQGSEA. The V and J ends lost 0 bases and 7 bases, in that order; junction bases with no gene match: 6. The CDR3 runs to 14 residues. CDR3 in DNA: TGCAGCGTTGAAGAATTGACAGGGGGATCTGGCTACACCTTC. Translation: CSVEELTGGSGYTF.

The genes are TRBV6-6 and TRBJ1-2; 8 bases align to TRBD1. Germline CDR1 MNHNY, CDR2 SVGAGI (reference sequence). The V segment lost 2 bases and the J segment 5 bases; nucleotides outside the gene matches: 4. This CDR3 contains 14 residues. The CDR3: CASSYGTGNYGYTF. CDR3 in DNA: TGTGCCAGCAGTTACGGGACAGGAAATTATGGCTACACCTTC.